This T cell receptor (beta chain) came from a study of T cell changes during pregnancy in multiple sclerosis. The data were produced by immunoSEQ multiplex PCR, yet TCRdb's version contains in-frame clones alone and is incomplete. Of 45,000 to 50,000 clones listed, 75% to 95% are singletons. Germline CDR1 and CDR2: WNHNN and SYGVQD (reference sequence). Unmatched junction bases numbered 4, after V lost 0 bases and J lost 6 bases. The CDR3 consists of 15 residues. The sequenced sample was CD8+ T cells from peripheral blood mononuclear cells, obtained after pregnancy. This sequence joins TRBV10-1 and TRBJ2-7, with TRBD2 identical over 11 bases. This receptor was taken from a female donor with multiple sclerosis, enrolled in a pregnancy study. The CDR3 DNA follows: TGCGCCAGCAGTGAGTCCAGACTAGCGGGATTCGAGCAGTACTTC. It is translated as CASSESRLAGFEQYF.